Listed below are T cell receptor beta chains from one sample, sequenced in a study of blood T cell repertoires in COVID-19. Clones were read by immunoSEQ multiplex PCR, and TCRdb kept only the in-frame ones, dropping some. The table records approximately 170,000 clones, about four fifths of them present only once. The specimen was peripheral blood. The receptors here all came from a man aged 65 to 79 who had recovered from COVID-19. The CDR3 runs from the conserved cysteine through the conserved F or W. D genes are given only for firm matches. Where a row states a size, it is once, few, many or the class of an expanded clone; other rows omit it.

CDR3 protein	CDR3 DNA	clone size	D gene	V gene	J gene
CASRATSGRLSETQYF	TGTGCCAGCAGGGCGACTAGCGGGAGGTTAAGTGAGACCCAGTACTTC	NA	TRBD2	TRBV28	TRBJ2-5
CASSQKRADVGQQYF	TGTGCCAGCAGCCAAAAAAGGGCGGATGTAGGACAGCAGTACTTC	NA	NA	TRBV14	TRBJ2-4
CASSADRGNGYTF	TGTGCCAGCAGCGCGGACAGGGGAAATGGCTACACCTTC	NA	TRBD1	TRBV3-1/TRBV3-2	TRBJ1-2
CASSWTDMNTEAFF	TGTGCCAGCAGTTGGACGGACATGAACACTGAAGCTTTCTTT	few	NA	TRBV5-4	TRBJ1-1
CASRRGTSGSNEQFF	TGTGCCAGCAGAAGAGGGACTAGCGGGAGCAATGAGCAGTTCTTC	NA	TRBD2	TRBV28	TRBJ2-1
CASSLTAYSNQPQHF	TGTGCCAGCAGTCTAACAGCTTATAGCAATCAGCCCCAGCATTTT	NA	NA	TRBV6-5	TRBJ1-5
CASSPGSVVDYGYTF	TGTGCCAGCTCACCCGGGTCGGTAGTCGACTATGGCTACACCTTC	NA	NA	TRBV18	TRBJ1-2
CASGEGAGTDTQYF	TGTGCCAGCGGCGAAGGGGCTGGCACAGATACGCAGTATTTT	NA	NA	TRBV2	TRBJ2-3
CASSPAPAGGFYEQYF	TGTGCCAGCAGCCCAGCCCCAGCGGGAGGTTTCTACGAGCAGTACTTC	once	TRBD2	TRBV5-5	TRBJ2-7
CASSYSSGSGANVLTF	TGTGCCAGCAGTTACTCAAGCGGTTCTGGGGCCAACGTCCTGACTTTC	NA	NA	TRBV6-2/TRBV6-3	TRBJ2-6
CASSAQGNQPQHF	TGTGCCAGTAGTGCCCAGGGGAATCAGCCCCAGCATTTT	few	NA	TRBV19	TRBJ1-5
CASSPRLARDYNEQFF	TGTGCCAGCAGCCCTAGACTAGCAAGGGACTACAATGAGCAGTTCTTC	NA	TRBD2	TRBV7-2	TRBJ2-1
CASSSRTGLTLSGYTF	TGTGCCAGCAGTTCGAGGACAGGGCTTACTCTAAGTGGCTACACCTTC	NA	TRBD1	TRBV27	TRBJ1-2
CASSQDGPGGKYNEQFF	TGCGCCAGCAGCCAAGATGGGCCGGGAGGGAAATACAATGAGCAGTTCTTC	NA	TRBD2	TRBV4-3	TRBJ2-1
CASSSLAANTGELFF	TGTGCCAGCAGTTCCCTAGCGGCGAACACCGGGGAGCTGTTTTTT	NA	TRBD2	TRBV27	TRBJ2-2